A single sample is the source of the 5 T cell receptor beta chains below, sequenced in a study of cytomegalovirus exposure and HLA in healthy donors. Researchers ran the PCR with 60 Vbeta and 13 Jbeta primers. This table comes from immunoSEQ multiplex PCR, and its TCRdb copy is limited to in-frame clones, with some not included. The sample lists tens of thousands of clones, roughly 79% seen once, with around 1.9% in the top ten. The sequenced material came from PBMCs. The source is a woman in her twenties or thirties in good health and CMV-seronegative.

CDR3 coding DNA: TGCAGCGTTACAGCGGACCAAGAGACCCAGTACTTC. Its protein is CSVTADQETQYF. The chain is built from TRBV29-1 and TRBJ2-5, with D perhaps TRBD2 (5 bases). Germline CDR1 SQVTM, CDR2 ANQGSEA. V shed 5 bases and J shed 0 bases, with 7 bases lying between them. CDR3 length: 12 residues.

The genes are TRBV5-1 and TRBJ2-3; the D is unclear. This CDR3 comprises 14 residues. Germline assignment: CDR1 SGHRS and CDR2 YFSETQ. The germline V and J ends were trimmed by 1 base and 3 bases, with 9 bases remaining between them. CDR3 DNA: TGCGCCAGCAGCTTGATTTCGGTTACAGATACGCAGTATTTT. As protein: CASSLISVTDTQYF. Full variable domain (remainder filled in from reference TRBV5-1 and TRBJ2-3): KAGVTQTPRYLIKTRGQQVTLSCSPISGHRSVSWYQQTPGQGLQFLFEYFSETQRNKGNFPGRFSGRQFSNSRSEMNVSTLELGDSALYLCASSLISVTDTQYFGPGTRLTVL.

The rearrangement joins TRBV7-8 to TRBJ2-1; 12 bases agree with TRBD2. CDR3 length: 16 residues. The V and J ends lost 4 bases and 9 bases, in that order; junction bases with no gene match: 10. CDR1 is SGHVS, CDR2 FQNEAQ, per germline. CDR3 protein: CASSSLWASGRVEQFF. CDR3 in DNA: TGTGCCAGCAGCTCCCTGTGGGCTAGCGGGAGGGTTGAGCAGTTCTTC.

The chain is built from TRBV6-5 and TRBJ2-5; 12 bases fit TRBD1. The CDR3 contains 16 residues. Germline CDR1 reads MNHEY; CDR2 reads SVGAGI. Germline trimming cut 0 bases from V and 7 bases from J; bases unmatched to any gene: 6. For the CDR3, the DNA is TGTGCCAGCAGTTACTCGGGGACAGGGGGCCGGGGGACCCAGTACTTC. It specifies CASSYSGTGGRGTQYF.

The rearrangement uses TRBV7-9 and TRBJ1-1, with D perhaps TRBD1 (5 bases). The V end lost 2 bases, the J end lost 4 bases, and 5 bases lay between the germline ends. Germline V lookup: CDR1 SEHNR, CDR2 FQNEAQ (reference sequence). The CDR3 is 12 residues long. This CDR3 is CASSLRGTEAFF. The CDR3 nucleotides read TGTGCCAGCAGCTTAAGGGGCACTGAAGCTTTCTTT.